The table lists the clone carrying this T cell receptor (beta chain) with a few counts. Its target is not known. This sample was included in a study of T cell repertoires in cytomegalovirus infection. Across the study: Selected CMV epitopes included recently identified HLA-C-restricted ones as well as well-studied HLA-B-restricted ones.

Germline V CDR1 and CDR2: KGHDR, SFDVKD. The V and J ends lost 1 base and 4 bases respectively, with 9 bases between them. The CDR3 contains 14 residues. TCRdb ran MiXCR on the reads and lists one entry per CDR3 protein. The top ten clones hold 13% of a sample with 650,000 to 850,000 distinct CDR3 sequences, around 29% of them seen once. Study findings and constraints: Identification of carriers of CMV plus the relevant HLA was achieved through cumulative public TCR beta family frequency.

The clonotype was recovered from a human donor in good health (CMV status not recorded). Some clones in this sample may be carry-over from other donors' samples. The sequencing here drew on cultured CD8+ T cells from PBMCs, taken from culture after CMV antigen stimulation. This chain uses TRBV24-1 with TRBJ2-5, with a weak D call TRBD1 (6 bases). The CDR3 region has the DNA TGTGCCACCAGTGATTTAGGACAGCGAGAGACCCAGTACTTC. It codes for CATSDLGQRETQYF.